This T cell receptor beta chain was documented in a study of T cells in Graves' hyperthyroidism and ophthalmopathy. Germline V gene data show CDR1 as SGHTA and CDR2 as FQGNSA. The CDR3 totals 13 residues. V was pared by 5 bases and J by 6 bases, with 14 bases between. This clonotype appeared many times. RNA transcripts provided the source from which TCR beta CDR3 regions were amplified. An initial round of RT-PCR targeting the TCR CDR3 relied on the HTBI primer set. A single record per CDR3 protein comes from TCRdb applying MiXCR to the multiplex PCR reads. The sample carries hundreds of thousands of distinct CDR3 sequences, roughly 15% recorded once.

The source of this sequence is a woman in her thirties or forties with Graves' ophthalmopathy. The sample was blood. The rearrangement links TRBV7-2 to TRBJ2-7; D is perhaps TRBD2 (6 bases). The CDR3 bases are TGTGCCAGCAGCGGACGCGACGGGAGCGAGCAGTACTTC. Residues: CASSGRDGSEQYF.